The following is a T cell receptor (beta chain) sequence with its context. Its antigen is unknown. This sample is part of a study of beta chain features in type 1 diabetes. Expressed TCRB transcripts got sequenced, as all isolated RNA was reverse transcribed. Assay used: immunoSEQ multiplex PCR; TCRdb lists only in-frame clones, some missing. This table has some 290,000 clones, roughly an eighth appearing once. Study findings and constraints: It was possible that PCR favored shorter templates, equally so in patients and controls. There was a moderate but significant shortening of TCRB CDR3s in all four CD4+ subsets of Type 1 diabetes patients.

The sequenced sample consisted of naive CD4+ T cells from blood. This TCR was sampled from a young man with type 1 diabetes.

The CDR3 bases are TGTGCTAGTGGTTTGCGGCTAGCGGGAGTCTATGAGCAGTTCTTC. It yields the protein CASGLRLAGVYEQFF. The chain uses TRBV12-5 and TRBJ2-1, with 10 bases matching TRBD2. CDR3 size: 15 residues. V was clipped by 2 bases and J by 8 bases; unmatched bases: 6. Germline V gives CDR1 LGHNT, CDR2 FRNRAP.